This TCR beta chain was identified in a study of cytomegalovirus exposure and HLA in healthy donors. Study-level information: Early release data held around 82 million unique TCRs from HLA-typed donors. Study-wide findings and caveats: One later analysis reportedly identified an Asian-associated ancestry cluster that showed fewer N-insertions than the approximately 670-donor mean. A later analysis found TCR association rates differed by HLA locus, highest for DRB1 and lowest for HLA-C. Associated with HLA alleles at 0.05 false discovery rate in a later analysis were over 15,000 TCR beta sequences.

In the PCR, 60 Vbeta and 13 Jbeta primers were used. Measured with immunoSEQ multiplex PCR; TCRdb has only the in-frame clones, and not every one. The clone table shows roughly 79,000 clones, with the ten largest holding roughly 5.1%. Comment on this clone: Its antigen is still unknown.

Sequenced sample: PBMCs. This clonotype was obtained from a man younger than 40 in good health and CMV-seronegative.

The CDR3 DNA follows: TGTGCCAGCAGCCCCCGACTAACCCCCCGTTATGAGCAGTTCTTC. This translates into CASSPRLTPRYEQFF. The chain joins TRBV7-3 to TRBJ2-1; a weak D match, TRBD2 (5 bases). Germline CDR1 SGHTA, CDR2 FQGTGA. The CDR3 is made up of 15 amino acids. With 5 bases removed from V and 8 bases from J, the gap between germline ends came to 19 bases.